These T cell receptor beta chains were read from a single sample in a study of T-cell memory formation after mild COVID-19. Each CDR3 protein is one row after TCRdb ran MiXCR on the 5' RACE reads. This sample has 300,000 to 350,000 distinct CDR3 sequences; 13% to 15% occur once, and the top ten carry 21%. The sample was PBMCs or a T cell subset sorted from them (not recorded which). These receptors came from a man aged 18 to 29 who had mild COVID-19 (a few samples of this study predate the infection). Cell type and time point are not known. Both conserved end residues are part of each CDR3. The D gene is left open where the match is weak. Clone sizes are given selectively: once, few, many, or a class where the clone is expanded.

D gene	V gene	J gene	clone size	CDR3 DNA	CDR3 protein
.	TRBV7-2	TRBJ2-7	.	TGTGCCAGCAGGTACCTAGCCTCCTACGAGCAGTACTTC	CASRYLASYEQYF
.	TRBV4-2	TRBJ2-1	.	TGTGCCAGCAGCCAACGTTTGGGGGGCTCAGGGAAGGGATACAATGAGCAGTTCTTC	CASSQRLGGSGKGYNEQFF
.	TRBV7-9	TRBJ2-5	.	TGTGCCAGCAGCCCGCCCCAAGAGACCAAGTACTTC	CASSPPQETKYF
TRBD1	TRBV9	TRBJ1-3	.	TGTGCCAGCAGCGTAACGGGACAGGGCTCTGGAAACACCATATATTTT	CASSVTGQGSGNTIYF
TRBD1	TRBV2	TRBJ1-2	few	TGTGCCAGCAGTGACCGACAGGGGTATGGTGGCTACACCTTC	CASSDRQGYGGYTF
.	TRBV7-9	TRBJ1-5	.	TGTGCCAGCAGCGCAGGGGCAGAACAGCCCCAGCATTTT	CASSAGAEQPQHF
.	TRBV12-3/TRBV12-4	TRBJ1-5	few	TGTGCCAGCAGCCCACAGGGTATAGGTCAGCCCCAGCATTTT	CASSPQGIGQPQHF
.	TRBV9	TRBJ2-3	.	TGTGCCAGCAGCGTAGCCGTTGACGGTACGCAGTATTTT	CASSVAVDGTQYF
TRBD1	TRBV7-9	TRBJ2-5	many	TGTGCCAGCAGCTTCGGGACAGGGCGCGAGACCCAGTACTTC	CASSFGTGRETQYF
.	TRBV7-9	TRBJ2-3	.	TGTGCCAGCAGCTCACCGTGGGCAGATACGCAGTATTTT	CASSSPWADTQYF
.	TRBV12-3/TRBV12-4	TRBJ2-1	many	TGTGCCAGCAGTTTAATGAATGAGCAGTTCTTC	CASSLMNEQFF
TRBD1	TRBV12-3/TRBV12-4	TRBJ2-1	.	TGTGCCAGCAGCATGCAGGGGGCGCGTCTCTGGTTCTTC	CASSMQGARLWFF
.	TRBV6-5	TRBJ2-3	.	TGTGCCACCCAAAGGGACGCGACAGATACGCAGTATTTT	CATQRDATDTQYF
.	TRBV29-1	TRBJ1-6	.	TGCAGCGTTGCGACACGGCAGGGGAAGGATTCACCCCTCCACTTT	CSVATRQGKDSPLHF
.	TRBV21-1	TRBJ1-2	many	TGTGCCAGCCCGCGCTCGCCAGGGGCCGCCTATGGCTACACCTTC	CASPRSPGAAYGYTF
.	TRBV7-9	TRBJ2-2	.	TGTGCCAGCAGCTTAGCAGGGGCTAGCACCGGGGAGCTGTTTTTT	CASSLAGASTGELFF
TRBD2	TRBV7-3	TRBJ2-1	many	TGTGCCAGCAGCTTAACCAGCGGGGGAGGTGAGCAGTTCTTC	CASSLTSGGGEQFF
TRBD1	TRBV4-3	TRBJ1-4	many	TGCGCCAGCAGCCAAGAACCGGGACAGGGGGAAAAACTGTTTTTT	CASSQEPGQGEKLFF
.	TRBV12-3/TRBV12-4	TRBJ1-3	many	TGTGCCAGCAGTTCGACCTATTCTGGAAACACCATATATTTT	CASSSTYSGNTIYF
TRBD2	TRBV7-7	TRBJ2-4	.	TGTGCCAGCATTGAGACTAGCGGGGGAGTGGCCAAAAACATTCAGTACTTC	CASIETSGGVAKNIQYF
TRBD1	TRBV15	TRBJ2-5	many	TGTGCCACCAGCAAAGGGGGCCAGACCCAGTACTTC	CATSKGGQTQYF
.	TRBV30	TRBJ2-7	few	TGTGCCTGGAGTTGGACTATTGCTACCGAGCAGTACTTC	CAWSWTIATEQYF
.	TRBV15	TRBJ1-2	.	TGTGCCACCAGCACATCTCGGACCCTCTATGGCTACACCTTC	CATSTSRTLYGYTF
.	TRBV27	TRBJ1-1	.	TGTGCCAGCAGTTTAGGTCGTCCGAACACTGAAGTTTTCTTT	CASSLGRPNTEVFF
.	TRBV4-3	TRBJ2-1	few	TGCGCCAGCAGCCAAGAGGCCCCTGTTGGGTACAATGAGCAGTTCTTC	CASSQEAPVGYNEQFF
.	TRBV20-1	TRBJ2-2	.	TGCAGTGCTAGAGACGAAACTAGTCCCGGGGAGCTGTTTTTT	CSARDETSPGELFF
.	TRBV21-1	TRBJ1-2	.	TGTGCCTACCCCACAATAGGAGGGGGAAACTATGGCTACACCTTC	CAYPTIGGGNYGYTF
TRBD2	TRBV10-3	TRBJ2-6	.	TGTGCCATCAGTGAGTCGGGAGGGGCTCCTGGGGCCAACGTCCTGACTTTC	CAISESGGAPGANVLTF
.	TRBV18	TRBJ1-1	.	TGTGCCAGCTCCCGAGACTTGGACGGGACTGAAGCTTTCTTT	CASSRDLDGTEAFF
TRBD1	TRBV4-1	TRBJ2-7	many	TGCGCCAGCAGCCAAGAGGGGACAGGGGGCTACGAGCAGTACTTC	CASSQEGTGGYEQYF
.	TRBV7-8	TRBJ2-5	.	TGTGCCAGCAGCCCACTCAAGTACCAAGAGACCCAGTACTTC	CASSPLKYQETQYF
TRBD1	TRBV9	TRBJ1-6	few	TGTGCCAGCAGCCCTACCGGGACAGGGGTCTCACCCCTCCACTTT	CASSPTGTGVSPLHF
.	TRBV9	TRBJ1-6	.	TGTGCCAGCAGCGGGGGCCCCGGGACACCCCTCCACTTT	CASSGGPGTPLHF
.	TRBV6-5	TRBJ1-2	few	TGTGCCAGCAGTTACGAGCGCTGGGGCTATGGCTACACCTTC	CASSYERWGYGYTF
TRBD2	TRBV10-1	TRBJ2-3	.	TGCGCCAGCAGTGTGCTAGCGGGGGCCCGCACAGATACGCAGTATTTT	CASSVLAGARTDTQYF
.	TRBV29-1	TRBJ2-7	few	TGCAGCGTTGAACACAGCCCCCTCGAGCAGTACTTC	CSVEHSPLEQYF
TRBD2	TRBV9	TRBJ2-1	.	TGTGCCAGCAGCGCTTCTAGCGGGAGTTACAATGAGCAGTTCTTC	CASSASSGSYNEQFF
.	TRBV29-1	TRBJ2-7	once	TGCAGCGTTGAGTCGAAACAGGGACCCTACGAGCAGTACTTC	CSVESKQGPYEQYF
.	TRBV7-9	TRBJ2-2	few	TGTGCCAGCAGCCCGCCGTTCGCGAACACCGGGGAGCTGTTTTTT	CASSPPFANTGELFF
.	TRBV5-5	TRBJ1-3	.	TGTGCCAGCAGCTCCGGGGGGTACCTCAGCTCTGGAAACACCATATATTTT	CASSSGGYLSSGNTIYF
TRBD1	TRBV19	TRBJ2-3	few	TGTGCCAGTAGTGTGTGGCTTTTGGGACAGAGCACAGATACGCAGTATTTT	CASSVWLLGQSTDTQYF
.	TRBV5-1	TRBJ1-4	.	TGCGCCAGCAGCTTCGGGACGCCATCTGAAAAACTGTTTTTT	CASSFGTPSEKLFF
.	TRBV12-3/TRBV12-4	TRBJ2-5	few	TGTGCCAGCAGTCGGGACCAACAAGAGACCCAGTACTTC	CASSRDQQETQYF
TRBD1	TRBV5-6	TRBJ2-1	.	TGTGCCAGCAGCTTGGGGCTGACAGGGGGAGGTAATGAGCAGTTCTTC	CASSLGLTGGGNEQFF
.	TRBV7-9	TRBJ1-2	few	TGTGCCAGCAGCCAGGGGCCCGACAGAGCAACAACTAACTATGGCTACACCTTC	CASSQGPDRATTNYGYTF